One and the same sample provided the 21 T cell receptor beta chains below, sequenced in a study of T cell responses to AZD1222 COVID-19 vaccine. The table came from immunoSEQ multiplex PCR; TCRdb's copy has only in-frame clones and leaves some out. The repertoire holds about 140,000 clones, with 85% to 90% as singletons. This specimen consisted of peripheral blood, obtained 28 days after the second AZD1222 dose. The receptors here all came from an adult who received the AZD1222 COVID-19 vaccine.

The chain uses TRBV28 and TRBJ1-5; 7 bases are shared with TRBD1. With V trimmed by 6 bases and J by 7 bases, 9 bases remained unmatched. The CDR3 length is 14 residues. CDR1 is MDHEN and CDR2 is SYDVKM in the germline V gene. This CDR3 is CASRLGGGYQPQHF. In DNA form, the CDR3 reads TGTGCCAGCAGGTTAGGAGGGGGCTACCAGCCCCAGCATTTT. The variable domain in full, with the rest retrieved from reference TRBV28 and TRBJ1-5, is DVKVTQSSRYLVKRTGEKVFLECVQDMDHENMFWYRQDPGLGLRLIYFSYDVKMKEKGDIPEGYSVSREKKERFSLILESASTNQTSMYLCASRLGGGYQPQHFGDGTRLSIL.

This clone has only one observation. The chain carries TRBV7-9 and TRBJ1-2, with D possibly being TRBD1 (6 bases). The CDR3 runs to 13 residues. V lost 3 bases, J lost 4 bases, and 9 bases lay in between. Looked up from germline, CDR1 is SEHNR and CDR2 is FQNEAQ (reference sequence). This CDR3 is CASSFQGTYGYTF. The CDR3, as DNA: TGTGCCAGCAGCTTTCAGGGGACCTATGGCTACACCTTC.

The V and J genes are TRBV10-1 and TRBJ2-2, with 13 bases aligning to TRBD2. This CDR3 is built from 18 residues. The ends lost 4 bases at V and 4 bases at J; junction bases unmatched: 9. Germline lookup yields CDR1 WNHNN and CDR2 SYGVQD (reference sequence). CDR3 sequence reads: CASSGLAGGSVGTGELFF. Written as DNA, the CDR3 is TGCGCCAGCAGTGGACTAGCGGGAGGAAGTGTGGGCACCGGGGAGCTGTTTTTT.

CDR3 region: CSATVNTEAFF. CDR3 DNA: TGCAGTGCTACAGTGAACACTGAAGCTTTCTTT. The genes are TRBV20-1 and TRBJ1-1; D gene ambiguous. Germline CDR1 and CDR2: DFQATT and SNEGSKA (reference sequence). V shed 4 bases and J shed 0 bases, with 3 bases lying between them. The CDR3 length is 11 residues.

The chain joins TRBV27 to TRBJ2-7; D is perhaps TRBD2 (6 bases). Per the germline V gene, CDR1 is MNHEY and CDR2 is SMNVEV (reference sequence). The length of the CDR3 is 18 residues. Between the trimmed V and J ends, which lost 5 bases and 0 bases, there was a span of 23 bases. CDR3 protein: CASSLLAGGGRSSYEQYF. The CDR3 DNA reads as TGTGCCAGCAGTCTTTTAGCTGGTGGGGGGAGGAGCTCCTACGAGCAGTACTTC.

The genes are TRBV28 and TRBJ2-7; D gene ambiguous. This CDR3 has 9 residues. Germline CDR1 and CDR2: MDHEN and SYDVKM. The V gene lost 9 bases and the J gene lost 4 bases, with 4 bases spanning the gap. The CDR3 DNA reads as TGTGCCAGAGCATACGAGCAGTACGTC. This encodes CARAYEQYV.

The chain links TRBV10-1 to TRBJ1-4; the match to TRBD1 covers 10 bases. V shed 2 bases and J 8 bases; nucleotides not matched to a gene: 23. The CDR3 consists of 21 residues. In germline, CDR1 is WNHNN, CDR2 SYGVQD (reference sequence). This chain's CDR3 is CASSEPMGQGLTVGFREKLFF. The CDR3 DNA is TGCGCCAGCAGTGAGCCAATGGGACAGGGGCTTACCGTCGGCTTTCGAGAAAAACTGTTTTTT.

This sequence joins TRBV18 and TRBJ2-2; the D is unclear. This CDR3 contains 15 residues. With 3 bases removed from V and 4 bases from J, the gap between germline ends came to 12 bases. Germline CDR1 and CDR2: KGHSH and LQKENI. In nucleotides, the CDR3 is TGTGCCAGCTCACCCGTGGGGTCGGTCACCGGGGAGCTGTTTTTT. Encoded protein: CASSPVGSVTGELFF.

The J gene is TRBJ2-1, the V gene TRBV7-6; unclear D gene. V was pared by 5 bases and J by 10 bases, with 12 bases between. The CDR3 contains 12 residues. The V gene's germline CDR1 is SGHVS and CDR2 FNYEAQ. The DNA of the CDR3 is TGTGCCAGCAGCCTCCGGACGGAAGAGCAGTTCTTC. As protein: CASSLRTEEQFF.

The rearrangement uses TRBV9 and TRBJ1-2; no firm D call. Trimming stripped 3 bases from V and 2 bases from J, with 14 bases between. Per the germline V gene, CDR1 is SGDLS and CDR2 is YYNGEE. The CDR3 sequence is 15 residues long. The CDR3, as DNA: TGTGCCAGCAGCGCTGGTTGGGGTCCCAACTATGGCTACACCTTC. Its protein is CASSAGWGPNYGYTF.

V is TRBV30 and J is TRBJ1-2, with TRBD1 identical over 8 bases. CDR1 and CDR2 (germline): GTSNPN, SVGIG (reference sequence). Unmatched junction bases numbered 11, after V lost 3 bases and J lost 8 bases. The CDR3 length is 14 residues. The CDR3 reads CAWSWSGGGFGYTF. For the CDR3, the DNA is TGTGCCTGGAGCTGGTCAGGGGGCGGTTTCGGCTACACCTTC.

This chain connects TRBV19 to TRBJ2-2; possibly TRBD1 for D (6 bases). The CDR3 length is 14 residues. Trimming took off 10 bases at V and 0 bases at J, with 12 bases between the two ends. Germline values: CDR1 LNHDA, CDR2 SQIVND (reference sequence). CDR3 coding DNA: TGTGCCACTAGGGACAATCCGAACACCGGGGAGCTGTTTTTT. Protein sequence: CATRDNPNTGELFF. Together with reference TRBV19 and TRBJ2-2, the CDR3 gives the full variable domain: DGGITQSPKYLFRKEGQNVTLSCEQNLNHDAMYWYRQDPGQGLRLIYYSQIVNDFQKGDIAEGYSVSREKKESFPLTVTSAQKNPTAFYLCATRDNPNTGELFFGEGSRLTVL.

This chain uses TRBV5-1 with TRBJ2-1; D ambiguous. V was trimmed by 2 bases and J by 2 bases, leaving 14 bases between them. The CDR3 totals 16 residues. Germline-derived CDR1 and CDR2 are SGHRS and YFSETQ. CDR3 DNA sequence: TGCGCCAGCAGCTTCCCGAACGGGCCCGCCTACAATGAGCAGTTCTTC. Translated: CASSFPNGPAYNEQFF. Full variable domain (outside the CDR3, taken from reference TRBV5-1 and TRBJ2-1): KAGVTQTPRYLIKTRGQQVTLSCSPISGHRSVSWYQQTPGQGLQFLFEYFSETQRNKGNFPGRFSGRQFSNSRSEMNVSTLELGDSALYLCASSFPNGPAYNEQFFGPGTRLTVL.

The genes are TRBV28 and TRBJ1-1; D is unresolved. The CDR3 loop spans 12 amino acids. Trimming took off 7 bases at V and 6 bases at J, with 12 bases between the two ends. Germline V gene sequence: CDR1 MDHEN, CDR2 SYDVKM. CDR3 nucleotide sequence: TGTGCCAGCACCCTCTTTGGGTCTGAAGCTTTCTTT. It encodes CASTLFGSEAFF.

V is TRBV27 and J is TRBJ2-1; TRBD1 might be the D (5 bases). V was pared by 6 bases and J by 7 bases, with 16 bases between. CDR3 length equals 14 residues. Germline CDR1 and CDR2: MNHEY and SMNVEV (reference sequence). The CDR3 DNA sequence: TGTGCCAGCAGCCCCCAAGGGGTGGGTAATGAGCAGTTCTTC. Translated: CASSPQGVGNEQFF.

As regards this clone: The sample holds other DNA sequences that translate to the same CDR3. The V gene is TRBV5-1, the J gene TRBJ1-1, with D uncertain. V lost 0 bases and J 4 bases, leaving 7 bases between the germline ends. CDR3 length: 13 residues. Germline V gives CDR1 SGHRS, CDR2 YFSETQ. The CDR3 DNA follows: TGCGCCAGCAGCTTGGGCGGTTTCACTGAAGCTTTCTTT. As protein: CASSLGGFTEAFF.

The gene calls are TRBV29-1 and TRBJ2-3; D not resolved. CDR1 and CDR2 (germline): SQVTM, ANQGSEA. V was trimmed by 4 bases and J by 0 bases, leaving 5 bases between them. CDR3 size: 12 residues. In DNA form, the CDR3 reads TGCAGCGTTGCTTCTAGCACAGATACGCAGTATTTT. Translated: CSVASSTDTQYF.

In this sample, this clone turned up once. This chain joins TRBV7-2 and TRBJ2-7, with TRBD2 matching over 8 bases. The V gene end was trimmed by 1 base and the J gene end by 0 bases; junction bases not matched to a gene: 5. Germline V gene lookup returns CDR1 SGHTA and CDR2 FQGNSA. This CDR3 region has 16 residues. The CDR3 loop is CASSLVSGTSSYEQYF. The CDR3 nucleotides read TGTGCCAGCAGCTTAGTTAGCGGGACGAGCTCCTACGAGCAGTACTTC.

The chain employs TRBV9 and TRBJ2-1; D possibly corresponds to TRBD2 (6 bases). This CDR3 spans 15 amino acids. From germline, CDR1 is SGDLS and CDR2 YYNGEE. V was shortened by 0 bases and J by 10 bases, with 17 bases between the two germline ends. This CDR3 reads CASSVDGRDFGEQFF. CDR3 DNA: TGTGCCAGCAGCGTAGACGGGAGAGATTTCGGGGAGCAGTTCTTC. The whole variable domain, filled in from reference TRBV9 and TRBJ2-1, reads DSGVTQTPKHLITATGQRVTLRCSPRSGDLSVYWYQQSLDQGLQFLIQYYNGEERAKGNILERFSAQQFPDLHSELNLSSLELGDSALYFCASSVDGRDFGEQFFGPGTRLTVL.

This clone showed up just once. The chain has TRBV24-1 and TRBJ1-2; TRBD1 aligns across 7 bases. J lost 4 bases, V lost 1 base, and 5 bases had no gene match. This CDR3 spans 15 amino acids. Looked up from germline, CDR1 is KGHDR and CDR2 is SFDVKD. The CDR3 nucleotides are TGTGCCACCAGTGATTTCCGACAGGGCCTCTATGGCTACACCTTC. Amino acids: CATSDFRQGLYGYTF.

The V call is TRBV7-2, the J call TRBJ2-2, with D maybe TRBD1 (6 bases). Trimming cost V 5 bases and J 0 bases, with 7 bases left between them. Germline CDR1 and CDR2: SGHTA and FQGNSA. The CDR3 length is 14 residues. CDR3: CASSRGSNTGELFF. CDR3 DNA: TGTGCCAGCAGCAGGGGGTCGAACACCGGGGAGCTGTTTTTT.